Listed below are T cell receptor beta chains from one sample, sequenced in a study of cytomegalovirus exposure and HLA in healthy donors. TCRdb's table, derived via immunoSEQ multiplex PCR, lists solely in-frame clones and lacks some. The sample carries some 130,000 clones, about 75% recorded once. The sequenced sample was PBMCs. The receptors stem from a man aged 25 to 40 in good health and CMV-seronegative. Both conserved end residues are part of each CDR3. D genes are given only for firm matches. Clone size is stated in some rows and not others, as once, few, many or a class when expanded.

CDR3nt: TGTGCCAGCAGTTTAGCCGGGACAGGGGGCAGGGACACTGAAGCTTTCTTT; CDR3aa: CASSLAGTGGRDTEAFF; d_gene: TRBD1; abundance: .; v_gene: TRBV28; len: 17; j_gene: TRBJ1-1
CDR3nt: TGTGCCAGTTGGACGGACAGGGGCGGCTATGGCTACACCTTC; CDR3aa: CASWTDRGGYGYTF; d_gene: TRBD1; abundance: .; v_gene: TRBV19; len: 14; j_gene: TRBJ1-2
CDR3nt: TGTGCCAGCAAAGGACTTCTCTATGGCTACACCTTC; CDR3aa: CASKGLLYGYTF; d_gene: .; abundance: few; v_gene: TRBV2; len: 12; j_gene: TRBJ1-2
CDR3nt: TGTGCCAGCAGCCCCAGGCGCGGTAGCGGGTTAACCTACAATGAGCAGTTCTTC; CDR3aa: CASSPRRGSGLTYNEQFF; d_gene: TRBD2; abundance: .; v_gene: TRBV4-2; len: 18; j_gene: TRBJ2-1
CDR3nt: TGTGCCAGCAGCTTAGTGGCAGGGCTAGACCCTAGCAATCAGCCCCAGCATTTT; CDR3aa: CASSLVAGLDPSNQPQHF; d_gene: .; abundance: .; v_gene: TRBV7-9; len: 18; j_gene: TRBJ1-5
CDR3nt: TGTGCCAGCAGCCGTGGGTGGGACAGGGACGGCTCTGGGGCCAACGTCCTGACTTTC; CDR3aa: CASSRGWDRDGSGANVLTF; d_gene: TRBD1; abundance: .; v_gene: TRBV5-6; len: 19; j_gene: TRBJ2-6
CDR3nt: TGTGCCAGCAACCTAGAGCGAGAGACCCAGTACTTC; CDR3aa: CASNLERETQYF; d_gene: .; abundance: .; v_gene: TRBV2; len: 12; j_gene: TRBJ2-5
CDR3nt: TGTGCCAGCAGCTTAGTCGGGAACGCCGAGCAGTACTTC; CDR3aa: CASSLVGNAEQYF; d_gene: .; abundance: .; v_gene: TRBV7-2; len: 13; j_gene: TRBJ2-7
CDR3nt: TGTGCCATCAGTGAGAGAGGGGGTGAAGACACCGGGGAGCTGTTTTTT; CDR3aa: CAISERGGEDTGELFF; d_gene: .; abundance: .; v_gene: TRBV10-3; len: 16; j_gene: TRBJ2-2
CDR3nt: TGTGCCAGCAGTTTCTTGGACAGAAACTACGAGCAGTACTTC; CDR3aa: CASSFLDRNYEQYF; d_gene: .; abundance: .; v_gene: TRBV7-9; len: 14; j_gene: TRBJ2-7
CDR3nt: TGCGCCAGCAGATGGGGACAGGGGAACGAGCAGTACTTC; CDR3aa: CASRWGQGNEQYF; d_gene: TRBD1; abundance: .; v_gene: TRBV5-1; len: 13; j_gene: TRBJ2-7
CDR3nt: TGTGCCAGTAGTGTCCAGGGGGCTGCCCGCTCTGGGGCCAACGTCCTGACTTTC; CDR3aa: CASSVQGAARSGANVLTF; d_gene: TRBD1; abundance: .; v_gene: TRBV19; len: 18; j_gene: TRBJ2-6
CDR3nt: TGTGCCAGCAGCCGACGGACTAGCGGGAGTAGGAATGAGCAGTTCTTC; CDR3aa: CASSRRTSGSRNEQFF; d_gene: TRBD2; abundance: .; v_gene: TRBV14; len: 16; j_gene: TRBJ2-1
CDR3nt: TGTGCCAGCAGCTTCCAGACTAGCACAACAGATACGCAGTATTTT; CDR3aa: CASSFQTSTTDTQYF; d_gene: TRBD2; abundance: .; v_gene: TRBV9; len: 15; j_gene: TRBJ2-3
CDR3nt: TGTGCCAGTAGTCCCGTTGACATCAACACTGAAGCTTTCTTT; CDR3aa: CASSPVDINTEAFF; d_gene: .; abundance: .; v_gene: TRBV19; len: 14; j_gene: TRBJ1-1
CDR3nt: TGTGCAAGTCGCCCATGGGGAGCGGGGCACATCATACTCTACACTGAAGCTTTCTTT; CDR3aa: CASRPWGAGHIILYTEAFF; d_gene: .; abundance: .; v_gene: TRBV12-2; len: 19; j_gene: TRBJ1-1
CDR3nt: TGTGCCAGCGTTCGGGGAGGGGGGGAAAAACTGTTTTTT; CDR3aa: CASVRGGGEKLFF; d_gene: .; abundance: .; v_gene: TRBV6-1; len: 13; j_gene: TRBJ1-4
CDR3nt: TGTGCCAGCAGCGTAGAGGGCGGGACTAGCGGATACAATGAGCAGTTCTTC; CDR3aa: CASSVEGGTSGYNEQFF; d_gene: TRBD2; abundance: .; v_gene: TRBV9; len: 17; j_gene: TRBJ2-1